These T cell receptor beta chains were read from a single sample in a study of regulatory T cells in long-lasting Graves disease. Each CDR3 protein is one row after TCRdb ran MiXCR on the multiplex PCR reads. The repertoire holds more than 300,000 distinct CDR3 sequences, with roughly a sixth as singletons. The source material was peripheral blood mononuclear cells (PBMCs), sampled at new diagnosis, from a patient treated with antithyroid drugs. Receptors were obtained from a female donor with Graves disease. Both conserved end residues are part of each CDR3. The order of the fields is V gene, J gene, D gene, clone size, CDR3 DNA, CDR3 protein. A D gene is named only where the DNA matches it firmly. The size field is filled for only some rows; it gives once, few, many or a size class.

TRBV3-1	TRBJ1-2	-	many	TGTGCCAGCAGCCAACTCGCGGCCGCAAGCAACTATGGCTACACCTTC	CASSQLAAASNYGYTF
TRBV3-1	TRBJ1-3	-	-	TGTGCCAGCAGCCAACGTTCGACTGGAAACACCATATATTTT	CASSQRSTGNTIYF
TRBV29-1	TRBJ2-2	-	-	TGCAGCGTTGTCAGCGCCACCGGGGAGCTGTTTTTT	CSVVSATGELFF
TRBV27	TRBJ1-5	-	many	TGTGCCAGCAGGAGACCCGGGAGCAATCAGCCCCAGCATTTT	CASRRPGSNQPQHF
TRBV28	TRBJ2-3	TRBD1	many	TGTGCCAGCCGGACAGGGTCTAGCACAGATACGCAGTATTTT	CASRTGSSTDTQYF
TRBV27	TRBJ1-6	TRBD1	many	TGTGCCAGCAGTCCCCGGGACAGGTCCCTTTTAAATTCACCCCTCCACTTT	CASSPRDRSLLNSPLHF
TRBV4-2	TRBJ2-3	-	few	TGTGCCAGCAGCCAAGTTCTCAGTGGAACAGATACGCAGTATTTT	CASSQVLSGTDTQYF
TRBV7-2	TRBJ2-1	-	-	TGTGCCAGCAGCTTAGCGTCGGTGAGCTCCTACAATGAGCAGTTCTTC	CASSLASVSSYNEQFF
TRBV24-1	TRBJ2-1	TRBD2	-	TGTGCCCCAACTCGAACTCTAGCGGGGGTCTGCTCCTACAATGAGCAGTTCTTC	CAPTRTLAGVCSYNEQFF
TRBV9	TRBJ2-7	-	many	TGTGCCAGCAGCGTAGGAGCCGACTACGAGCAGTACTTC	CASSVGADYEQYF
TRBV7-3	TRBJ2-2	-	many	TGTGCCAGCAGCTTAACAGCGAACACCGGGGAGCTGTTTTTT	CASSLTANTGELFF
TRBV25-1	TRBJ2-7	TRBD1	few	TGTGCCAGCAGTGAAGACCTAGGACAGGCCGAGCAGTACTTC	CASSEDLGQAEQYF